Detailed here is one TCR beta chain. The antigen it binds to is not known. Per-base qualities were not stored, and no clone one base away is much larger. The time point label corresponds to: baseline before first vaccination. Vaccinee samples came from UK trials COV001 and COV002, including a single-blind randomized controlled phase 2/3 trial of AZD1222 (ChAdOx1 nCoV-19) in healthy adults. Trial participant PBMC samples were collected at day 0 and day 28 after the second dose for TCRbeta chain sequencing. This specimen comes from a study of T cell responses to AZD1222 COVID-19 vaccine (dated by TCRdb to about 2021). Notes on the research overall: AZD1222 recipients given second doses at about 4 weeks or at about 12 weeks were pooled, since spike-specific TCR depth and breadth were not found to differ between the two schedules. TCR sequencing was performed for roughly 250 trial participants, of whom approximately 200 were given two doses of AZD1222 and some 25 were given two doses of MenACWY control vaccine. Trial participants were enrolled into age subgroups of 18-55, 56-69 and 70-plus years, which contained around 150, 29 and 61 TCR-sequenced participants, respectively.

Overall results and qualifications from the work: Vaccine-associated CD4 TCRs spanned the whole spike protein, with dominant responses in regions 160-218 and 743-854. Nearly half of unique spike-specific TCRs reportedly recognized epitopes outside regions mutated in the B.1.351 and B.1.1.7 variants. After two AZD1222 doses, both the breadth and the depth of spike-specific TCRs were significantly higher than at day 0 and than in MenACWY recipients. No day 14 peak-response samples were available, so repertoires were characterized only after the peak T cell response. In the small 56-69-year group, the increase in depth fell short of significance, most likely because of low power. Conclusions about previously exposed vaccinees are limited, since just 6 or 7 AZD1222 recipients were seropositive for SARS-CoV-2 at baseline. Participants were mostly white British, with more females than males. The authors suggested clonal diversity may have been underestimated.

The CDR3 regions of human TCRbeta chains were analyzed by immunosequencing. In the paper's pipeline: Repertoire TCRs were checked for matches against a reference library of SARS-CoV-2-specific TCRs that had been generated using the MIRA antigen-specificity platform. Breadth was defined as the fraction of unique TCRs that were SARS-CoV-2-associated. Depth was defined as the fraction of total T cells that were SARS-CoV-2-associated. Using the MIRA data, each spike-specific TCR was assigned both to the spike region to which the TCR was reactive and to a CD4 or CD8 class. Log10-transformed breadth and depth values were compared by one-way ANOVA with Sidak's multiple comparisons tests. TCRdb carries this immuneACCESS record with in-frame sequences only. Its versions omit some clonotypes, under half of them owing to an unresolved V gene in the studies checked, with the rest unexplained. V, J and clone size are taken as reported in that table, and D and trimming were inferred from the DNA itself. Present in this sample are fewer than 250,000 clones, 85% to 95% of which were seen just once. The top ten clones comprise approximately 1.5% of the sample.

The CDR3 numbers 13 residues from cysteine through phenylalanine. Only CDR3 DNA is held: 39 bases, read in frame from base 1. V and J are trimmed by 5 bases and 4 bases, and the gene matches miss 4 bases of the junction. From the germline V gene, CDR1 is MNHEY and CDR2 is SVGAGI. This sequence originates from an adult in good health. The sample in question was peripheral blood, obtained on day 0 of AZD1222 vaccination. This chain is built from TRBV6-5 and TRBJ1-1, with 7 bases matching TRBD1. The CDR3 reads CASSTGVPTEAFF. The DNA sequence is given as TGTGCCAGCAGTACAGGGGTTCCCACTGAAGCTTTCTTT.